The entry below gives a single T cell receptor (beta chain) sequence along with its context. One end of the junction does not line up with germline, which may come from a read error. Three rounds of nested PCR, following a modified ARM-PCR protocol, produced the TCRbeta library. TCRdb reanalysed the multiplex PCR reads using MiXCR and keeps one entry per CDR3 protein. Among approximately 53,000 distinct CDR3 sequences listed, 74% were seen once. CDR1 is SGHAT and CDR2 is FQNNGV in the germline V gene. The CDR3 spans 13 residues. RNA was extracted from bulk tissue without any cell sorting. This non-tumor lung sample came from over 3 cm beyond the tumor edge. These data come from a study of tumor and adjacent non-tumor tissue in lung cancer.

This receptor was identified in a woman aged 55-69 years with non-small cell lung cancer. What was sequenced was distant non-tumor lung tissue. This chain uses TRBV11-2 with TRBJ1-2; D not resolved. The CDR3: CTSGAEGNYGYTF. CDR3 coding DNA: TGTACCAGCGGAGCGGAAGGAAACTATGGCTACACCTTT.